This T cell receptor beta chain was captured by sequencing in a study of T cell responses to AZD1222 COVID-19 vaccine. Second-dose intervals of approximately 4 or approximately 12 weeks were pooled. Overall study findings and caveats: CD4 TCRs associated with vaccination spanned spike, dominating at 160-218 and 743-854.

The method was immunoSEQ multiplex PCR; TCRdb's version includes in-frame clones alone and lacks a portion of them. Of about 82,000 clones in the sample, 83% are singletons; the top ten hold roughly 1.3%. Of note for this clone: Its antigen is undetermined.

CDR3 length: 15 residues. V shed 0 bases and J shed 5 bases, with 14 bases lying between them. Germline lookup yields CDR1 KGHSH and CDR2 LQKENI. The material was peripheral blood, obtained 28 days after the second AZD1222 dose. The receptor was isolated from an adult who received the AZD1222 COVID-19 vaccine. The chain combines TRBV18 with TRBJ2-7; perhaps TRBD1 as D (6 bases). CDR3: CASSPPATGSHEQYF. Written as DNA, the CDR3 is TGTGCCAGCTCACCACCGGCGACAGGAAGTCACGAGCAGTACTTC. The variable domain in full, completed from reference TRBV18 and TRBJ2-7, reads NAGVMQNPRHLVRRRGQEARLRCSPMKGHSHVYWYRQLPEEGLKFMVYLQKENIIDESGMPKERFSAEFPKEGPSILRIQQVVRGDSAAYFCASSPPATGSHEQYFGPGTRLTVT.